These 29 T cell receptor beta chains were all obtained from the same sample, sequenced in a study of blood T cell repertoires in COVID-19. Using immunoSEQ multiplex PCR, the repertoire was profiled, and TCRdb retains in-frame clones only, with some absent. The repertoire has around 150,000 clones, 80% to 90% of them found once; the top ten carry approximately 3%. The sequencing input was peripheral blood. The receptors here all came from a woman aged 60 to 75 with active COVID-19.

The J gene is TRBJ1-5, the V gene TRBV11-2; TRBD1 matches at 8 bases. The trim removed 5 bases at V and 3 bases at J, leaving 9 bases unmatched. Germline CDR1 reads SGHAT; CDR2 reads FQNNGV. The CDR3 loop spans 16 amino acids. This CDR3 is CASSLGTGINNQPQHF. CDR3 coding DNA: TGTGCCAGCAGCCTCGGGACAGGAATTAACAATCAGCCCCAGCATTTT.

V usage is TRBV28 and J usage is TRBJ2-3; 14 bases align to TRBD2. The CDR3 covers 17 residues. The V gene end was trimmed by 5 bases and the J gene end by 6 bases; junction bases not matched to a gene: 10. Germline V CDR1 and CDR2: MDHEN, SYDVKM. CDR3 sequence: CASSPSGTSGRLDTQYF. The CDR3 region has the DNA TGTGCCAGCAGTCCATCGGGGACTAGCGGGAGATTGGATACGCAGTATTTT.

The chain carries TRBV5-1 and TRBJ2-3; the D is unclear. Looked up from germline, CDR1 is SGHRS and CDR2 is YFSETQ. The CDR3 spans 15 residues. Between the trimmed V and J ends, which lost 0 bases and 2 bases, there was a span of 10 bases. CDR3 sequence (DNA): TGCGCCAGCAGCTTGGCCTTAACAAACACAGATACGCAGTATTTT. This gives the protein CASSLALTNTDTQYF.

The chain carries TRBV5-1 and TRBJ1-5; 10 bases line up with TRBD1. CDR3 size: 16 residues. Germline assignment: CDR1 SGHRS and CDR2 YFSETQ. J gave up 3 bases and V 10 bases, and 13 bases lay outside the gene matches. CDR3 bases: TGCGCCCTGACGACAGGGGGCGGGGTACCCAATCAGCCCCAGCATTTT. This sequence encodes CALTTGGGVPNQPQHF. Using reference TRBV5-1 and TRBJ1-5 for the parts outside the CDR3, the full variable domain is KAGVTQTPRYLIKTRGQQVTLSCSPISGHRSVSWYQQTPGQGLQFLFEYFSETQRNKGNFPGRFSGRQFSNSRSEMNVSTLELGDSALYLCALTTGGGVPNQPQHFGDGTRLSIL.

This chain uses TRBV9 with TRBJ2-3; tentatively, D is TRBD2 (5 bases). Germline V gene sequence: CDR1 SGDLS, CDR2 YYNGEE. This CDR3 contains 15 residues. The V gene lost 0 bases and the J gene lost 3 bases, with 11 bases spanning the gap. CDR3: CASSVEGSETDTQYF. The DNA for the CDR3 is TGTGCCAGCAGCGTAGAAGGTAGCGAGACAGATACGCAGTATTTT.

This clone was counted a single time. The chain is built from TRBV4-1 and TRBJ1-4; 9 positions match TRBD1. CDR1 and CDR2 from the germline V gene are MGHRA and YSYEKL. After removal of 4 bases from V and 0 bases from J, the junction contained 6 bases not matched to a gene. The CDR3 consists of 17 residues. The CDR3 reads CASSRRQGGATNEKLFF. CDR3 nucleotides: TGCGCCAGCAGCCGCAGACAGGGGGGGGCAACTAATGAAAAACTGTTTTTT.

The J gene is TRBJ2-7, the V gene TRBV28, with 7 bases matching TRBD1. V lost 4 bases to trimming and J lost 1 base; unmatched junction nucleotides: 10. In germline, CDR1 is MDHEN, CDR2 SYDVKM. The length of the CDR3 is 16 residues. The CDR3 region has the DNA TGTGCCAGCAGTTCGACAGGGTCCAAAAGGTCCTACGAGCAGTACTTC. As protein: CASSSTGSKRSYEQYF. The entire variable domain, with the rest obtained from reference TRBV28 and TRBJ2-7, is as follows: DVKVTQSSRYLVKRTGEKVFLECVQDMDHENMFWYRQDPGLGLRLIYFSYDVKMKEKGDIPEGYSVSREKKERFSLILESASTNQTSMYLCASSSTGSKRSYEQYFGPGTRLTVT.

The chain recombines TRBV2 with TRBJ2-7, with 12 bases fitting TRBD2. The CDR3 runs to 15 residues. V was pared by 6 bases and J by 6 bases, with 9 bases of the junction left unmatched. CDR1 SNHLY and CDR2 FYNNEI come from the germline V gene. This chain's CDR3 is CASSETSGRLREQYF. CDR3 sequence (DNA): TGTGCCAGCAGCGAAACTAGCGGGAGGTTACGCGAGCAGTACTTC.

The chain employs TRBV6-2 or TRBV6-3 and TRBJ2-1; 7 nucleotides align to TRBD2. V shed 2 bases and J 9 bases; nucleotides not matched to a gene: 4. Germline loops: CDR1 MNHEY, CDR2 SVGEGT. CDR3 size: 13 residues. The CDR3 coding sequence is TGTGCCAGCAGTTACCCTAGCGGTGCTGAGCAGTTCTTC. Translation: CASSYPSGAEQFF.

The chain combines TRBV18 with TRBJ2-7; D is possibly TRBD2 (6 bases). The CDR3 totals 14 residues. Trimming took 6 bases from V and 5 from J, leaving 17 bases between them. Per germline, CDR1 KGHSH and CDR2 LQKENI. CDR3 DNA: TGTGCCAGCTCCCCGGGACTCGTACCCCACGAGCAGTACTTC. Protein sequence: CASSPGLVPHEQYF.

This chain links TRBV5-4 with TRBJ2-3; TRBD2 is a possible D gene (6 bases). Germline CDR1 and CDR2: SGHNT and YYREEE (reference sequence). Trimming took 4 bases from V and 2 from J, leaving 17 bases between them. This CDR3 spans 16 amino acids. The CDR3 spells CASSDATSRSTDTQYF. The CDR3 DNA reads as TGTGCCAGCAGCGATGCGACTAGTAGATCCACAGATACGCAGTATTTT. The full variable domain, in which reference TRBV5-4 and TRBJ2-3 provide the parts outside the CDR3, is ETGVTQSPTHLIKTRGQQVTLRCSSQSGHNTVSWYQQALGQGPQFIFQYYREEENGRGNFPPRFSGLQFPNYSSELNVNALELDDSALYLCASSDATSRSTDTQYFGPGTRLTVL.

The CDR3, as DNA: TGTGCCTGGAGATGGGGACAGGGGGCATCAGCTTTCTTT. Protein: CAWRWGQGASAFF. The rearrangement joins TRBV30 to TRBJ1-1; 12 bases map to TRBD1. CDR1 is GTSNPN and CDR2 is SVGIG in the germline V gene (reference sequence). This CDR3 is built from 13 residues. V shed 3 bases and J 10 bases; nucleotides not matched to a gene: 6.

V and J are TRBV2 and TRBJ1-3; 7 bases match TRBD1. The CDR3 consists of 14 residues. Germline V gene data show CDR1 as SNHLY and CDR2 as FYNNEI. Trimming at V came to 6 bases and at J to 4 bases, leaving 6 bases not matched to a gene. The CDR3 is CASRGLQGGNTIYF. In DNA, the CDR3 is TGTGCCAGCAGGGGCTTACAGGGGGGAAACACCATATATTTT.

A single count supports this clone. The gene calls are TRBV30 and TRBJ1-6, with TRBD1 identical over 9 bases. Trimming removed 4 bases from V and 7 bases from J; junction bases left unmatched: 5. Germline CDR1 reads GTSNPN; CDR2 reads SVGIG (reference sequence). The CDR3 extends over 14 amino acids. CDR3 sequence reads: CAWNTGTGNSPLHF. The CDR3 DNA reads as TGTGCCTGGAATACCGGGACAGGGAATTCACCCCTCCACTTT.

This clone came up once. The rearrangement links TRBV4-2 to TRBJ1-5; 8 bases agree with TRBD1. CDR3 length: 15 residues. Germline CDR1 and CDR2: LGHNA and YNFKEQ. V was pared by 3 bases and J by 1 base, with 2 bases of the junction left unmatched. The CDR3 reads CASSQQGASNQPQHF. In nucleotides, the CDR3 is TGTGCCAGCAGCCAGCAGGGGGCGAGCAATCAGCCCCAGCATTTT.

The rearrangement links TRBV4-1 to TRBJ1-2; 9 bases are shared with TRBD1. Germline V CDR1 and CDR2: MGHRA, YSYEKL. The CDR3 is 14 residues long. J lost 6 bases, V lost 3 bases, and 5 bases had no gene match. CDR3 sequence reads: CASSQGTGNDGYTF. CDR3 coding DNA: TGCGCCAGCAGCCAGGGGACAGGGAACGATGGCTACACCTTC.

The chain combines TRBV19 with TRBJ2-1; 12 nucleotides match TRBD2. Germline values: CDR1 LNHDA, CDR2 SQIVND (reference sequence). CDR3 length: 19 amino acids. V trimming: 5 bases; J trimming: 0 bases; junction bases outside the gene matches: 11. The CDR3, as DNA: TGTGCCAGTAGTGATTCGGGACTAGCGGGCCCCGACTCCTACAATGAGCAGTTCTTC. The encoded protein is CASSDSGLAGPDSYNEQFF.

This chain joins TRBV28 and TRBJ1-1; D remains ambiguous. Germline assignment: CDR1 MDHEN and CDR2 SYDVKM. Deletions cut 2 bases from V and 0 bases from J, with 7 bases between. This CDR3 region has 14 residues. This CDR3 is CASSLQELNTEAFF. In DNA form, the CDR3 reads TGTGCCAGCAGTTTACAGGAATTGAACACTGAAGCTTTCTTT.

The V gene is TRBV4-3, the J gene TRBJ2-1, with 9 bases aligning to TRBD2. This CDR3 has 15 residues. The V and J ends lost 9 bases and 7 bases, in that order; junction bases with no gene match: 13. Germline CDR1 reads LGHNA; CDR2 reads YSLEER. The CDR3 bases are TGCGCCAGGTTTAGCGGCGGGAGGGCCAAGAATGAGCAGTTCTTC. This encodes CARFSGGRAKNEQFF.

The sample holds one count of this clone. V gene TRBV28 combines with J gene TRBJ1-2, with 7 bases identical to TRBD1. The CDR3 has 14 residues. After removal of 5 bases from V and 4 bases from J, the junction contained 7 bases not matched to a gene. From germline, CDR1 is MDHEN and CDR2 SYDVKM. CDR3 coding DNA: TGTGCCAGCAGTGTGGCAGGGGGTCTCTATGGCTACACCTTC. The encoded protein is CASSVAGGLYGYTF.

DNA of the CDR3: TGTGCCAGCAGCTGGACAGAGAACACTGAAGCTTTCTTT. This codes for CASSWTENTEAFF. This chain connects TRBV7-9 to TRBJ1-1, with D tentatively TRBD1 (6 bases). Trimming left V 4 bases short and J 1 base short, with 7 bases between. Germline V CDR1 and CDR2: SEHNR, FQNEAQ (reference sequence). CDR3 size: 13 residues.

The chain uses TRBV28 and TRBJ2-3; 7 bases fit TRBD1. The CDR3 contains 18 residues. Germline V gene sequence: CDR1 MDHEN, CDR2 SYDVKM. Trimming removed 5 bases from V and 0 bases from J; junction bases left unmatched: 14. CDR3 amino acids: CASSPGQVKGPSTDTQYF. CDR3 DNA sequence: TGTGCCAGCAGTCCTGGACAGGTCAAGGGTCCTAGCACAGATACGCAGTATTTT.

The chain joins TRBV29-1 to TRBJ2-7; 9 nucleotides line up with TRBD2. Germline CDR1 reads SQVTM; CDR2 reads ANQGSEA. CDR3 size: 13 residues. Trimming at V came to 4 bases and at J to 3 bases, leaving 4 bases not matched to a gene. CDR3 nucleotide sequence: TGCAGCGTTGGGGCGGGAGGGGACTACGAGCAGTACTTC. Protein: CSVGAGGDYEQYF.

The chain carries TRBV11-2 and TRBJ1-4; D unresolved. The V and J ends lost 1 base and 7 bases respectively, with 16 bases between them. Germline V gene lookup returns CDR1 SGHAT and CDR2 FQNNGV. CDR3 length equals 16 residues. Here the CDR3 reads CASSLAADYLGEKLFF. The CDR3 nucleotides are TGTGCCAGCAGCTTAGCAGCGGACTACCTAGGTGAAAAACTGTTTTTT.

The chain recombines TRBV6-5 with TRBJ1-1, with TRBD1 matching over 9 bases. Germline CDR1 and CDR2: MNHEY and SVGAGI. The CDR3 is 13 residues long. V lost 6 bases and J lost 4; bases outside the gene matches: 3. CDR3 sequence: CASRGTGLTEAFF. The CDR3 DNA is TGTGCCAGCAGGGGGACAGGGCTCACTGAAGCTTTCTTT.

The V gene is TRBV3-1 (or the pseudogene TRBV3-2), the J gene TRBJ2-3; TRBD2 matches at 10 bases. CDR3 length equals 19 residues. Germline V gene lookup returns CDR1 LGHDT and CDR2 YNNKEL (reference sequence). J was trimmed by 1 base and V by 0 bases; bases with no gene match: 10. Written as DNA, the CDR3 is TGTGCCAGCAGCCAAGATCCTCGCTTAGCGGGGGGAGGCACAGATACGCAGTATTTT. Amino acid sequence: CASSQDPRLAGGGTDTQYF.

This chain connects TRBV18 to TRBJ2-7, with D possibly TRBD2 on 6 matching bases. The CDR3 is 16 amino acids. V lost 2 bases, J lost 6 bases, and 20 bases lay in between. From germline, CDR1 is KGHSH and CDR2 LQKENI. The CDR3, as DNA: TGTGCCAGCTCACCAACCCGGGGGACTGGAGGCTCCGAGCAGTACTTC. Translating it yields CASSPTRGTGGSEQYF.

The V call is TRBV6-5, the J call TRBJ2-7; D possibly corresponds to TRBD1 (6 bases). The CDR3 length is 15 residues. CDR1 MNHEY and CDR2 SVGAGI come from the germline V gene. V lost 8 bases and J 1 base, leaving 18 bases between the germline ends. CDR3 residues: CASAPRQEKSYEQYF. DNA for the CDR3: TGTGCCAGCGCCCCTCGACAGGAGAAATCCTACGAGCAGTACTTC.

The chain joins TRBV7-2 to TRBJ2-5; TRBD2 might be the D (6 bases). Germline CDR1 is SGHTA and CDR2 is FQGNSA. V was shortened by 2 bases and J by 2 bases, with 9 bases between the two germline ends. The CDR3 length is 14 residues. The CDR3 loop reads CASSLLGGQETQYF. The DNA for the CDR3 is TGTGCCAGCAGCTTATTGGGGGGTCAAGAGACCCAGTACTTC.